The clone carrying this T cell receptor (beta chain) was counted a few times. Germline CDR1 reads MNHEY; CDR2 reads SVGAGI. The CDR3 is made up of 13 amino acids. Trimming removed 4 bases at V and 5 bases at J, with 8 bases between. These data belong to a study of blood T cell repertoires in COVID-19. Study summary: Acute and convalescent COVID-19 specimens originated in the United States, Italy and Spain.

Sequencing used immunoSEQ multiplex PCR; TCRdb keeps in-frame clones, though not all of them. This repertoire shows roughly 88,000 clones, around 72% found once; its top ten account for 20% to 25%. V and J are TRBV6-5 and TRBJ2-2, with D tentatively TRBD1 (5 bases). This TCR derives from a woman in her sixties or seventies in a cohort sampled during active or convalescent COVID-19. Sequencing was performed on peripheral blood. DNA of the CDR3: TGTGCCAGCAGTTTACAGGAGACCGGGGAGCTGTTTTTT. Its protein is CASSLQETGELFF.